The rows below give T cell receptor beta chains drawn from one sample of a study of OX40 agonist ivuxolimab in advanced cancers. The protocol was immunoSEQ multiplex PCR, while the TCRdb copy is restricted to in-frame clones and leaves out a portion. Among tens of thousands of clones listed, more than 75% were seen once. The sequencing used CD4+ or CD8+ T cells sorted from blood, collected in a trial of the OX40 agonist ivuxolimab. These receptors were taken from an adult with an advanced solid tumor such as melanoma, head and neck, liver or kidney cancer. Each CDR3 is given with its conserved first and last residue.

TRBJ2-1,TRBV21-1,CASSKSRRDRGGVSYNEQFF
TRBJ1-4,TRBV9,CASSVGQDNEKLFF
TRBJ2-1,TRBV9,CASSVVPSGGSSYNEQFF
TRBJ2-1,TRBV10-2,CASSDLLAPSYNEQFF
TRBJ2-2,TRBV27,CASSMGQGEALNTGELFF
TRBJ2-1,TRBV4-1,CASSQWGGRNEQFF
TRBJ2-3,TRBV7-9,CASSLGGSAGDTQYF
TRBJ2-3,TRBV13,CASSLGGPVDTQYF
TRBJ2-2,TRBV5-4,CASSLDRAGELFF
TRBJ1-2,TRBV6-6,CASTPTRRHDYGYTF
TRBJ2-1,TRBV28,CASSYERGSSYNEQFF
TRBJ2-1,TRBV28,CASSLLGSGIYNEQFF
TRBJ1-1,TRBV7-6,CASRPQGQGDTEAFF
TRBJ1-5,TRBV6-5,CASSLGFSNQPQHF
TRBJ2-3,TRBV5-6,CASSLVASGDTDTQYF
TRBJ2-2,TRBV29-1,CSGGELFF
TRBJ2-1,TRBV27,CASSLSTSTSSYNEQFF
TRBJ2-1,TRBV9,CASSADGRVNEQFF
TRBJ2-7,TRBV7-2,CASSPGTGFIEQYF
TRBJ2-5,TRBV27,CASKLAGGTLETQYF
TRBJ2-7,TRBV25-1,CASSEDRAGSYEQYF
TRBJ2-4,TRBV27,CASIGVRDNKNIQYF
TRBJ1-1,TRBV5-8,CASSLTGGNTEAFF
TRBJ2-7,TRBV4-1,CASSPAQGYEQYF
TRBJ2-1,TRBV9,CASSVASGTNEQFF
TRBJ1-1,TRBV5-3,CASSLGQGTTEAFF
TRBJ1-2,TRBV19,CASSIGDREDYGYTF
TRBJ2-7,TRBV28,CASSFPNSRAEQYF
TRBJ1-1,TRBV7-9,CASSLDRGLGTEAFF
TRBJ1-2,TRBV18,CASSPEENYGYTF
TRBJ2-3,TRBV28,CASSLPGVGTDTQYF
TRBJ2-7,TRBV13,CASSFGSGRAGDEQYF
TRBJ2-2,TRBV9,CASSVPRGLAGGPITGELFF
TRBJ2-7,TRBV27,CASSLTPAAVRYEQYF
TRBJ2-6,TRBV27,CASSLVVPPSGANVLTF
TRBJ2-2,TRBV5-1,CASSLETVANTGELFF